These T cell receptor beta chains were read from a single sample in a study of T cell responses to AZD1222 COVID-19 vaccine. Produced via immunoSEQ multiplex PCR; TCRdb's table is partial and in-frame only. The repertoire has about 110,000 clones, roughly 93% of them found once; the top ten carry 2.9%. The source material was peripheral blood, sampled 28 days after the second AZD1222 dose. The receptor source for this set is an adult who received the AZD1222 COVID-19 vaccine. The CDR3 runs from the conserved cysteine through the conserved F or W. Each record gives: D gene, V gene, J gene, CDR3 DNA, CDR3 protein. D genes are given only for firm matches.

D gene: TRBD2
V gene: TRBV5-1
J gene: TRBJ2-3
CDR3 DNA: TGCGCCAGCAGCTTGGTATCTCGGGGGGGTCTGAAGAGTACAGATACGCAGTATTTT
CDR3 protein: CASSLVSRGGLKSTDTQYF

D gene: .
V gene: TRBV5-1
J gene: TRBJ2-7
CDR3 DNA: TGCGCCAGCAGCGAGGGTTCGTCCTACGAGCAGTACTTC
CDR3 protein: CASSEGSSYEQYF

D gene: TRBD1
V gene: TRBV4-1
J gene: TRBJ1-1
CDR3 DNA: TGCGCCAGCAGCCAGCACTCTTCAGGGGGGAACACTGAAGCTTTCTTT
CDR3 protein: CASSQHSSGGNTEAFF

D gene: TRBD1
V gene: TRBV15
J gene: TRBJ2-7
CDR3 DNA: TGTGCCACCAGCACTTACACCGGACAGGGTGACGAGCAGTACTTC
CDR3 protein: CATSTYTGQGDEQYF

D gene: .
V gene: TRBV29-1
J gene: TRBJ1-1
CDR3 DNA: TGCAGCGTGAGACCGATGAACACTGAAGCTTTCTTT
CDR3 protein: CSVRPMNTEAFF

D gene: .
V gene: TRBV3-1/TRBV3-2
J gene: TRBJ2-3
CDR3 DNA: TGTGCCAGCAGCCAGGTTCTAGGACTCACAGATACGCAGTATTTT
CDR3 protein: CASSQVLGLTDTQYF

D gene: TRBD1
V gene: TRBV5-1
J gene: TRBJ2-7
CDR3 DNA: TGCGCCAGCAGCTTGGCCTCCGGGACAGGGGGATACGAGCAGTACTTC
CDR3 protein: CASSLASGTGGYEQYF

D gene: .
V gene: TRBV2
J gene: TRBJ2-1
CDR3 DNA: TGTGCCAGCAGTGATAGAACAGGGAGGGGGCATGAGCAGTTCTTC
CDR3 protein: CASSDRTGRGHEQFF

D gene: TRBD2
V gene: TRBV5-4
J gene: TRBJ2-5
CDR3 DNA: TGTGCCAGCAGCTTGTCTCTCCGGACTAGCAGACTACAAGAGACCCAGTACTTC
CDR3 protein: CASSLSLRTSRLQETQYF

D gene: .
V gene: TRBV4-1
J gene: TRBJ2-2
CDR3 DNA: TGCGCCAGCAGCTACCGGCAGGGTAGCGCCGGGGAGCTGTTTTTT
CDR3 protein: CASSYRQGSAGELFF

D gene: TRBD1
V gene: TRBV11-2
J gene: TRBJ1-1
CDR3 DNA: TGTGCCAGCAGCTTTACGGGAAACAGGGGCACTGAAGCTTTCTTT
CDR3 protein: CASSFTGNRGTEAFF

D gene: .
V gene: TRBV4-1
J gene: TRBJ2-5
CDR3 DNA: TGCGCCAGCAGCCGCGGAGGGAGGCAAGAGACCCAGTACTTC
CDR3 protein: CASSRGGRQETQYF

D gene: .
V gene: TRBV5-1
J gene: TRBJ1-2
CDR3 DNA: TGCGCCAGCAGCTTGGAGAAAGTCAGCTATGGCTACACCTTC
CDR3 protein: CASSLEKVSYGYTF

D gene: .
V gene: TRBV5-5
J gene: TRBJ2-2
CDR3 DNA: TGTGCCAGCAGCTTCCAGAGGACGGGGAACACCGGGGAGCTGTTTTTT
CDR3 protein: CASSFQRTGNTGELFF

D gene: .
V gene: TRBV20-1
J gene: TRBJ2-5
CDR3 DNA: TGCAGTGCTAGTGCGGATAACGGCCAAGAGACCCAGTACTTC
CDR3 protein: CSASADNGQETQYF

D gene: .
V gene: TRBV4-1
J gene: TRBJ2-7
CDR3 DNA: TGCGCCAGCAGACCCGACTCGATCTCCTACGAGCAGTACTTC
CDR3 protein: CASRPDSISYEQYF

D gene: .
V gene: TRBV14
J gene: TRBJ1-1
CDR3 DNA: TGTGCCAGCAGCTATTTACGAGGGGCTGAAGCTTTCTTT
CDR3 protein: CASSYLRGAEAFF

D gene: .
V gene: TRBV27
J gene: TRBJ2-7
CDR3 DNA: TGTGCCAGCAGTTTACGACGGGGGAGATCCTACGAGCAGTACTTC
CDR3 protein: CASSLRRGRSYEQYF

D gene: .
V gene: TRBV3-1/TRBV3-2
J gene: TRBJ1-3
CDR3 DNA: TGTGCCAGCAGCCAAACGGGTAAAGGAAACACCATATATTTT
CDR3 protein: CASSQTGKGNTIYF

D gene: TRBD2
V gene: TRBV10-1
J gene: TRBJ2-2
CDR3 DNA: TGCGCCAGCACAAGCGGGGGAGCGAACACCGGGGAGCTGTTTTTT
CDR3 protein: CASTSGGANTGELFF

D gene: .
V gene: TRBV19
J gene: TRBJ1-2
CDR3 DNA: TGTGCCAGTAACCATGCCCAGGGCTTGAACTATGGCTACACCTTC
CDR3 protein: CASNHAQGLNYGYTF

D gene: .
V gene: TRBV19
J gene: TRBJ1-1
CDR3 DNA: TGTGCCAGTAGTCCTCAAGGCCAGAACACTGAAGCTTTCTTT
CDR3 protein: CASSPQGQNTEAFF

D gene: .
V gene: TRBV30
J gene: TRBJ1-5
CDR3 DNA: TGTGCCTGGCAGGGCGCTAACAATCAGCCCCAGCATTTT
CDR3 protein: CAWQGANNQPQHF

D gene: TRBD1
V gene: TRBV7-9
J gene: TRBJ1-5
CDR3 DNA: TGTGCCAGCAGCTTCGGACAGGGGAATCAGCCCCAGCATTTT
CDR3 protein: CASSFGQGNQPQHF

D gene: .
V gene: TRBV2
J gene: TRBJ2-1
CDR3 DNA: TGTGCCAGCAGTGAGGCAGTGCGCTACAATGAGCAGTTCTTC
CDR3 protein: CASSEAVRYNEQFF

D gene: .
V gene: TRBV6-6
J gene: TRBJ1-1
CDR3 DNA: TGTGCCAGCAGTTTCCCGGACGGGGGAACTGAAGCTTTCTTT
CDR3 protein: CASSFPDGGTEAFF

D gene: .
V gene: TRBV28
J gene: TRBJ2-5
CDR3 DNA: TGTGCCAGCAGTTTGGGCGTTAGCGCCTGGGAGACCCAGTACTTC
CDR3 protein: CASSLGVSAWETQYF

D gene: .
V gene: TRBV19
J gene: TRBJ1-1
CDR3 DNA: TGTGCCAGTAGTAGGACACTGAGGACTGAAGCTTTCTTT
CDR3 protein: CASSRTLRTEAFF

D gene: .
V gene: TRBV6-5
J gene: TRBJ2-1
CDR3 DNA: TGTGCCAGCAACAGGCCGGGGAATGAGCAGTTCTTC
CDR3 protein: CASNRPGNEQFF

D gene: .
V gene: TRBV5-1
J gene: TRBJ1-2
CDR3 DNA: TGCGCCAGCAGCTTGGAGGGCGCCTCGGGCTACACCTTC
CDR3 protein: CASSLEGASGYTF

D gene: .
V gene: TRBV21-1
J gene: TRBJ1-1
CDR3 DNA: TGTGCCTTTTTTGGGGGGCATGAGGGCACTGAAGCTTTCTTT
CDR3 protein: CAFFGGHEGTEAFF

D gene: TRBD1
V gene: TRBV6-2/TRBV6-3
J gene: TRBJ1-6
CDR3 DNA: TGTGCCAGCAGTTTATCAGGGGGCCGTAATAATTCACCCCTCCACTTT
CDR3 protein: CASSLSGGRNNSPLHF

D gene: .
V gene: TRBV5-3
J gene: TRBJ2-1
CDR3 DNA: TGTGCCAGAAGCGAGGAGGAGCAGTTCTTC
CDR3 protein: CARSEEEQFF

D gene: .
V gene: TRBV18
J gene: TRBJ1-6
CDR3 DNA: TGTGCCAGCTCTAAGGGATTAGTCTATAATTCACCCCTCCACTTT
CDR3 protein: CASSKGLVYNSPLHF

D gene: .
V gene: TRBV7-6
J gene: TRBJ1-1
CDR3 DNA: TGTGCCAGCAGCTTGAGTGGAAACACTGAAGCTTTCTTT
CDR3 protein: CASSLSGNTEAFF